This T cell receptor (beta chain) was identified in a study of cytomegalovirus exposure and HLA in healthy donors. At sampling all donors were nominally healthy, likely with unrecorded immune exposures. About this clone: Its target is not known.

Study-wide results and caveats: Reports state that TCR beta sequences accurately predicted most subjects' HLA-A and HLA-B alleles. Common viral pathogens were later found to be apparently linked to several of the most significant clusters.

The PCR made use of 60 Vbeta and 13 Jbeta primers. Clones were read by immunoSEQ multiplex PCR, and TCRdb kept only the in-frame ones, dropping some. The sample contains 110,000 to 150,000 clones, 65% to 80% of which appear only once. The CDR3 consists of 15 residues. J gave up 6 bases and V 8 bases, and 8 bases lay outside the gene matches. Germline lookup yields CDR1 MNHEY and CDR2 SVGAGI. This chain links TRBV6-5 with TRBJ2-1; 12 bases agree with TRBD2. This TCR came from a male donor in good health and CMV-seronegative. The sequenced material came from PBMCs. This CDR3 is CASSATSGSINEQFF. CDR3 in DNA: TGTGCCAGCTCTGCGACTAGCGGGAGCATCAATGAGCAGTTCTTC.